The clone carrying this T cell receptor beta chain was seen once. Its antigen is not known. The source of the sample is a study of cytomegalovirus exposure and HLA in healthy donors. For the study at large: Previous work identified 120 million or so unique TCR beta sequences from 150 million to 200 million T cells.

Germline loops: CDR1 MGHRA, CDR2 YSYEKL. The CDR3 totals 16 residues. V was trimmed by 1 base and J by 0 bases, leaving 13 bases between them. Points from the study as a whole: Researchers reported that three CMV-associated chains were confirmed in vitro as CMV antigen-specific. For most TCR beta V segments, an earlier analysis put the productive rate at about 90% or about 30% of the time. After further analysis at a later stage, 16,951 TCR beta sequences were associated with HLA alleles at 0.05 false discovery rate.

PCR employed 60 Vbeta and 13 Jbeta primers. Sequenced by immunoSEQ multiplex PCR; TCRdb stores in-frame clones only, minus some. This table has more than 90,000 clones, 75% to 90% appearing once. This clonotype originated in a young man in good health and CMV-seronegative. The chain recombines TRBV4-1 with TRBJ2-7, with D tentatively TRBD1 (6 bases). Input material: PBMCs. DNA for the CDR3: TGCGCCAGCAGCCAAGGTACAGGGTGGGCCTCCTACGAGCAGTACTTC. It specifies CASSQGTGWASYEQYF.